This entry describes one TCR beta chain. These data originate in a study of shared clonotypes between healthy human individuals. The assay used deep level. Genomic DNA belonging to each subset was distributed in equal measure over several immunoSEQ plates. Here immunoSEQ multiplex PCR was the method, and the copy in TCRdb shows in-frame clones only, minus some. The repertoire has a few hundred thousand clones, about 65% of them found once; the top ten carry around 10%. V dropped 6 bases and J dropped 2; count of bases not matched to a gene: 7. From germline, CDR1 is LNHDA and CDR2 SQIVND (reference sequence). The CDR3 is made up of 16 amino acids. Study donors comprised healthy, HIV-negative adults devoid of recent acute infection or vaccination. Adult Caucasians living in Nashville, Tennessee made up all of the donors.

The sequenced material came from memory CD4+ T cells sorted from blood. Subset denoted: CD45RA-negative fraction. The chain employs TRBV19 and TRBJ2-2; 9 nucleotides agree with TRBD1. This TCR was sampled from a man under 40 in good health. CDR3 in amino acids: CASSLVQGANTGELFF. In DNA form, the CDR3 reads TGTGCCAGTAGCCTTGTACAGGGGGCCAACACCGGGGAGCTGTTTTTT.